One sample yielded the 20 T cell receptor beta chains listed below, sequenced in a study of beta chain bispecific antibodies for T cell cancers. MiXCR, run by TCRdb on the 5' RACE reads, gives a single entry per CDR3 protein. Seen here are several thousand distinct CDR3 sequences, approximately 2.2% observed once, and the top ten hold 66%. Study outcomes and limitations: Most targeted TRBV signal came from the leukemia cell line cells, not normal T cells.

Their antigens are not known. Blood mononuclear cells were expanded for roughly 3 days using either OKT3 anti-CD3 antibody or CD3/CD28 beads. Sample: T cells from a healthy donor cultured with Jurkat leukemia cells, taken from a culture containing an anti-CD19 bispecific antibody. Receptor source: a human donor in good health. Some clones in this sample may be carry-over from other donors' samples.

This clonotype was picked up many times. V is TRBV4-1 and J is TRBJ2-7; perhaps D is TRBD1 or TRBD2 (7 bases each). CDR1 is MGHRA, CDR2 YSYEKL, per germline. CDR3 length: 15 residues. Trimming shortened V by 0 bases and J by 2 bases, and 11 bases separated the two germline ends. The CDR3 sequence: CASSQEAGGAYEQYF. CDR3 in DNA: TGCGCCAGCAGCCAAGAGGCAGGGGGGGCCTACGAGCAGTACTTC.

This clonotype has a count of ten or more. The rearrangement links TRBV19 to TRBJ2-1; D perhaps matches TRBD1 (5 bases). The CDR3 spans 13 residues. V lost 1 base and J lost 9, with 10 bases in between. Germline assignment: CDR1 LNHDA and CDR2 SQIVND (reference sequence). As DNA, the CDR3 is TGTGCCAGTAGTATAGCCAGGGCTACTGAGCAGTTCTTC. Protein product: CASSIARATEQFF.

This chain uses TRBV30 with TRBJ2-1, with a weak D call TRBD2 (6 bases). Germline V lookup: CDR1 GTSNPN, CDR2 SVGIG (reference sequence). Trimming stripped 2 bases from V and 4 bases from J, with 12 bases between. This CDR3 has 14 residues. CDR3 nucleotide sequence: TGTGCCTGGAGTCCCGGGACTCCTTACAATGAGCAGTTCTTC. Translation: CAWSPGTPYNEQFF.

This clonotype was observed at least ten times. The CDR3 protein is CASSPLTSDHNEQFF. CDR3 DNA sequence: TGTGCCAGCAGCCCCTTGACTTCCGATCACAATGAGCAGTTCTTC. The V call is TRBV4-2, the J call TRBJ2-1; D not resolved. This CDR3 comprises 15 residues. CDR1 is LGHNA, CDR2 YNFKEQ, per germline. V lost 4 bases, J lost 5 bases, and 15 bases lay in between.

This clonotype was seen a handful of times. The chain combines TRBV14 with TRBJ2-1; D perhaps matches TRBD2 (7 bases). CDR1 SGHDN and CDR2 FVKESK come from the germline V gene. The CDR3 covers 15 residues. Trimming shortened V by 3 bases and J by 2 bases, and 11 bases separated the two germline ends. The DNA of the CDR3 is TGTGCCAGCAGCCAGGGGGGGGCCCCCTACAATGAGCAGTTCTTC. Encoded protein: CASSQGGAPYNEQFF.

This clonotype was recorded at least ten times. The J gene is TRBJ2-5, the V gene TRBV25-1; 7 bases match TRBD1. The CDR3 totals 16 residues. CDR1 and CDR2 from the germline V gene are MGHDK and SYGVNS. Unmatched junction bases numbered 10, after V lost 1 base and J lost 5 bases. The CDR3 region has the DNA TGTGCCAGCAGTGAATTAGTTAGAGGGGGCAAGGAGACCCAGTACTTC. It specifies CASSELVRGGKETQYF.

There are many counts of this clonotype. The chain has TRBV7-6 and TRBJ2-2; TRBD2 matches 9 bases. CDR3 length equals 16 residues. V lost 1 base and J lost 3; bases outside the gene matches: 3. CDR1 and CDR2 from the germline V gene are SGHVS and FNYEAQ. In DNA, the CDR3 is TGTGCCAGCAGCTTAGTCGCGGGGGGGGACACCGGGGAGCTGTTTTTT. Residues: CASSLVAGGDTGELFF.

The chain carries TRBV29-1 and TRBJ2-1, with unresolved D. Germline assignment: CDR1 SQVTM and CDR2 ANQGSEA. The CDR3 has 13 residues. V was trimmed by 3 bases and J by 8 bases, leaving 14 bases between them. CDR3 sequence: CSVDIERFDEQFF. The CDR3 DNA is TGCAGCGTTGATATCGAACGGTTCGATGAGCAGTTCTTC.

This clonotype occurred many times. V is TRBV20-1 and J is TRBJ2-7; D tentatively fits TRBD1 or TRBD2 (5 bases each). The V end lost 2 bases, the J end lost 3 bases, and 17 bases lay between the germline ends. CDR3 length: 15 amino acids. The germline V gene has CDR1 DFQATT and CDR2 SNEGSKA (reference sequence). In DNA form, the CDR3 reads TGCAGTGCTAGATTTCTGGGGGACCCTAACTACGAGCAGTACTTC. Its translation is CSARFLGDPNYEQYF.

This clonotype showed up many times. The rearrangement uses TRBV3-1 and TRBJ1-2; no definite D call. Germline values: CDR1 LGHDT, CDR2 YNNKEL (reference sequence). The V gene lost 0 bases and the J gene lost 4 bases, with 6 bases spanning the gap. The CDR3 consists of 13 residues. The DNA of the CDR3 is TGTGCCAGCAGCCAAGACAGGAGCTATGGCTACACCTTC. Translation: CASSQDRSYGYTF.

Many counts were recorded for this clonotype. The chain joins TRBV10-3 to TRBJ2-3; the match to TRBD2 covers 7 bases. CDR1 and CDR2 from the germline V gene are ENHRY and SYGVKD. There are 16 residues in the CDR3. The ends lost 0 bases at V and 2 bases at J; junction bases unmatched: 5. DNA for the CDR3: TGTGCCATCAGTGAGTCACAGCGGGGAACCACAGATACGCAGTATTTT. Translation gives CAISESQRGTTDTQYF.

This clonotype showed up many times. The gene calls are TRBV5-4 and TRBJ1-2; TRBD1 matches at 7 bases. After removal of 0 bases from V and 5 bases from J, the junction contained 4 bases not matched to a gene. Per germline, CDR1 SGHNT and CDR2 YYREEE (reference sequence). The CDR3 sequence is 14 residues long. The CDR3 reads CASSLVQGEYGYTF. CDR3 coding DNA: TGTGCCAGCAGCTTGGTCCAGGGGGAATATGGCTACACCTTC.

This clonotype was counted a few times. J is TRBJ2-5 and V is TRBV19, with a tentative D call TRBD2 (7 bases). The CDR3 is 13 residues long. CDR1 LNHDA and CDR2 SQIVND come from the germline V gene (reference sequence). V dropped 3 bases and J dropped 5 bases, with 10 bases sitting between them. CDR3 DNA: TGTGCCAGTAGTATGGGGGGGCTGGAGACCCAGTACTTC. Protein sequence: CASSMGGLETQYF.

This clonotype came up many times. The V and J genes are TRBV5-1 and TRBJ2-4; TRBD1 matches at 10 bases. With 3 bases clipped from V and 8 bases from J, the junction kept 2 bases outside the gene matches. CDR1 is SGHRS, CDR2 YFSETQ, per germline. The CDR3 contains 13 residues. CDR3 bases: TGCGCCAGCAGCTGGACAGGGGGGGACATTCAGTACTTC. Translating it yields CASSWTGGDIQYF.

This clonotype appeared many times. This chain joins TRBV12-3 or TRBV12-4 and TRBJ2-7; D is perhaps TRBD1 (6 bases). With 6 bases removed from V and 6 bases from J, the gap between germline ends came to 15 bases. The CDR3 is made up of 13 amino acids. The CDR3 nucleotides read TGTGCCAGCAGCGCAGGGGTAGTCAGCGAGCAGTACTTC. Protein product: CASSAGVVSEQYF.

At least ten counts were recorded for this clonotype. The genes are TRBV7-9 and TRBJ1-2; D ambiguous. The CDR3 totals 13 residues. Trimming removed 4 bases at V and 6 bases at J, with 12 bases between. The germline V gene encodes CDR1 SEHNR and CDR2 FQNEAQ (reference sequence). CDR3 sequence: CASSSISGNGYTF. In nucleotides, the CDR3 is TGTGCCAGCAGCTCTATATCCGGGAATGGCTACACCTTC.

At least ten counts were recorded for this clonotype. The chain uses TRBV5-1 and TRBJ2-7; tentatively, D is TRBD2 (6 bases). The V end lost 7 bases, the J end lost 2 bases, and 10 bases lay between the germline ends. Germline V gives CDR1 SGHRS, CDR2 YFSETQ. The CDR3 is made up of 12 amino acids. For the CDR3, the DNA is TGCGCCAGCGGTCGGGGGACCTACGAGCAGTACTTC. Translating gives CASGRGTYEQYF.

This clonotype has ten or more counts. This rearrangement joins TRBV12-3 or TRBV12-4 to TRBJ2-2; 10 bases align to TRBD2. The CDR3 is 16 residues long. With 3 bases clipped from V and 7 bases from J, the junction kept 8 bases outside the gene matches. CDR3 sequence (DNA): TGTGCCAGCAGTTTTCGATTACTAGCGGGGTTCGGGGAGCTGTTTTTT. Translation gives CASSFRLLAGFGELFF.

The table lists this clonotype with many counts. The CDR3 DNA is TGTGCCATCAGTGTCGAGGGACCGAGAACTGAAGCTTTCTTT. Its protein is CAISVEGPRTEAFF. The V and J genes are TRBV10-3 and TRBJ1-1; TRBD1 might be the D (5 bases). This CDR3 has 14 residues. Trimming took off 4 bases at V and 5 bases at J, with 14 bases between the two ends. Germline V gene sequence: CDR1 ENHRY, CDR2 SYGVKD.

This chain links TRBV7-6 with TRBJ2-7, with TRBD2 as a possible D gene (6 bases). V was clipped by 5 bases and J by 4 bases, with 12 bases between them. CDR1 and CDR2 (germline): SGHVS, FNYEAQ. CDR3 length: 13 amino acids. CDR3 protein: CASSPPAGYEQYF. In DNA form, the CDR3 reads TGTGCCAGCAGCCCACCCGCGGGGTACGAGCAGTACTTC.